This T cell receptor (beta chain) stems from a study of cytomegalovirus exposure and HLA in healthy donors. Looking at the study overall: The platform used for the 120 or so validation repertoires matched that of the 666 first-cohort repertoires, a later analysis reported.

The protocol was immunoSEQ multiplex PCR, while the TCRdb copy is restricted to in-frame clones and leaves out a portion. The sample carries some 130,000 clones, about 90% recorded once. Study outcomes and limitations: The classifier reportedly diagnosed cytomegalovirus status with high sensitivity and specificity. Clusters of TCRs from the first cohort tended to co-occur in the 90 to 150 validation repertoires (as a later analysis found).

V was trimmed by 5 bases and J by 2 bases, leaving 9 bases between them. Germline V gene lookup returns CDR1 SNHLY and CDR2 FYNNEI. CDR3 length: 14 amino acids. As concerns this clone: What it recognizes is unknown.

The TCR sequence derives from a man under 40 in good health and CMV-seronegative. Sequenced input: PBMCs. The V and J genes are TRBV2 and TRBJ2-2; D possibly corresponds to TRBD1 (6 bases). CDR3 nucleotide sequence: TGTGCCAGCAGTTACAGGGTAAACACCGGGGAGCTGTTTTTT. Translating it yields CASSYRVNTGELFF. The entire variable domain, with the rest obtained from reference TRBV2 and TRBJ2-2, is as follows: EPEVTQTPSHQVTQMGQEVILRCVPISNHLYFYWYRQILGQKVEFLVSFYNNEISEKSEIFDDQFSVERPDGSNFTLKIRSTKLEDSAMYFCASSYRVNTGELFFGEGSRLTVL.